This paragraph reports one T cell receptor beta chain. The antigen is unknown. Per the germline V gene, CDR1 is SEHNR and CDR2 is FQNEAQ (reference sequence). The CDR3 runs to 15 residues. V was clipped by 4 bases and J by 1 base, with 11 bases between them. The data were taken from a study of identical twins. Healthy Caucasians were all of the donors. A template switching step contributed a universal primer site, while unique molecular identifiers were present in the cDNA. MiXCR was run by TCRdb on the 5' RACE reads, yielding one entry per CDR3 protein. The sample carries about 190,000 distinct CDR3 sequences, more than 15% recorded once. Study-level findings and limits: Invariant cells of the MAIT and iNKT types might have partly distorted the zero-insertion analyses.

These data were likewise used in another study, on T cells expressing NK-cell markers. This second report adds: Sorted CD3+CD56+NKG2C+, CD3+CD56+NKG2C- and CD3+CD56-NKG2C+ T-cell subsets were beta-chain profiled.

The receptor was derived from a woman aged 18 to 35 in good health. The gene calls are TRBV7-9 and TRBJ2-1; no clear D gene. The specimen sequenced was CD8+ T cells sorted from blood. The CDR3 region has the DNA TGTGCCAGCAGCTCTGTCTCCCCATCCTACAATGAGCAGTTCTTC. Translated, it gives CASSSVSPSYNEQFF.